These T cell receptor beta chains were read from a single sample in a study of glioma-infiltrating T cells. TCRdb reprocessed the multiplex PCR reads with MiXCR, giving one entry per CDR3 protein. The sample holds about 21,000 distinct CDR3 sequences, around 24% seen once. The specimen was glioma tissue, nonneoplastic brain tissue, or PBMCs (not recorded which). These receptors all stem from a human donor with low-grade glioma or glioblastoma, undergoing nonglioma brain surgery, or in good health (not recorded which). CDR3s include the opening cysteine and the closing phenylalanine or tryptophan. Fields, in order: J gene, clone size, V gene, D gene, CDR3 DNA, CDR3 protein. A D gene is named only where the DNA matches it firmly. Size tells how often a clone was seen (once, few, many) or the class of an expanded clone, and some rows leave it out.

TRBJ1-2 | - | TRBV5-6 | TRBD1 | TGTGCCACCGGGGGACAGGAAGGCCACTATGGCTACACCTTC | CATGGQEGHYGYTF
TRBJ1-1 | many | TRBV20-1 | TRBD1 | TGCAGTGCTAGCCCACAGGGGGCGGGTGGTAACACTGAAGCTTTCTTT | CSASPQGAGGNTEAFF
TRBJ1-2 | many | TRBV25-1 | - | TGTGCCAGCAGGTTTGGGGCTTCCTATGGCTACACCTTC | CASRFGASYGYTF
TRBJ1-1 | large | TRBV6-2/TRBV6-3 | - | TGTGCCAGCAGTTTAACCGGGAGTCGGAACACTGAAGCTTTCTTT | CASSLTGSRNTEAFF
TRBJ1-1 | many | TRBV18 | - | TGTGCCAGCTCATCAGCCCTAAACACTGAAGCTTTCTTT | CASSSALNTEAFF
TRBJ1-1 | many | TRBV4-2 | TRBD1 | TGTGCCAGCAGCCCGCAGGGGGCGACTGAAGCTTTCTTT | CASSPQGATEAFF
TRBJ1-5 | medium-sized | TRBV10-3 | - | TGTGCCATCAAAGGCGACAATAGCAATCAGCCCCAGCATTTT | CAIKGDNSNQPQHF
TRBJ2-5 | large | TRBV6-2/TRBV6-3 | - | TGTGCCAGCAGTTATGCGGGGTTCCAAGAGACCCAGTACTTC | CASSYAGFQETQYF
TRBJ2-5 | - | TRBV14 | - | TGTGCCAGCAGCCAAGGCGTGTGGGAGACCCAGTACTTC | CASSQGVWETQYF
TRBJ1-2 | many | TRBV18 | - | TGTGCCAGCTCGACCGGCGATAACTATGGCTACACCTTC | CASSTGDNYGYTF
TRBJ1-4 | few | TRBV7-6 | - | TGTGCCCGCAGCTCATGGGGGCGGACTCTTGTTTTT | CARSSWGRTLVF
TRBJ2-7 | many | TRBV6-2/TRBV6-3 | - | TGTGCCAGCGGATATCCTAACGAGCAGTACTTC | CASGYPNEQYF
TRBJ1-5 | many | TRBV28 | - | TGTGCCAGCAGTCAACCCGGGACACCGCTTGAGCCCCAGCATTTT | CASSQPGTPLEPQHF
TRBJ1-5 | many | TRBV24-1 | - | TGTGCCACCAGTGATCGCAGTAGCAATCAGCCCCAGCATTTT | CATSDRSSNQPQHF
TRBJ2-4 | many | TRBV28 | TRBD1 | TGTGCCAGCAGTTTACCAACGGACAGGACTCATTACTTC | CASSLPTDRTHYF
TRBJ1-2 | few | TRBV29-1 | - | TGCAGCGTTCAAAGGGTCGAAGGCTACACCTTC | CSVQRVEGYTF
TRBJ2-5 | many | TRBV28 | TRBD2 | TGTGCCAGCAGCCCTATCTGGGGGGGGGACCAAGAGACCCAGTACTTC | CASSPIWGGDQETQYF
TRBJ1-5 | many | TRBV2 | - | TGTGCCAGCAAACTCGCCGGAGATAGCAATCAGCCCCAGCATTTT | CASKLAGDSNQPQHF
TRBJ2-7 | - | TRBV29-1 | - | TGCAGCGTTGTTCGGCCCTACCCGCCCTACGAGCAGTACTTC | CSVVRPYPPYEQYF
TRBJ1-2 | - | TRBV3-1 | - | TGTGCCAGCAGCCAAGCCCGGCTCTATGGCTACACCTTC | CASSQARLYGYTF
TRBJ1-4 | - | TRBV27 | - | TGTGCCAGCAGCCTAGGGGGGACCCCTCTCGAAAAACTGTTTTTT | CASSLGGTPLEKLFF
TRBJ2-2 | few | TRBV2 | - | TGTGCCAGCAGGGCAAACCCCACCGGGGAGCTGTTTTTT | CASRANPTGELFF
TRBJ2-7 | few | TRBV7-2 | TRBD2 | TGTGCCAGCAGCTTAGGGACTAGCGGGGGCTACGAGCAGTACTTC | CASSLGTSGGYEQYF
TRBJ1-1 | many | TRBV7-3 | - | TGTGCCAGCAGCTTAGAGTCAGGCCTCGCGAACACTGAAGCTTTCTTT | CASSLESGLANTEAFF
TRBJ1-5 | - | TRBV12-3/TRBV12-4 | - | TGTGCCAGCAGCCCCGACAGTCTTAGCAATCAGCCCCAGCATTTT | CASSPDSLSNQPQHF
TRBJ2-2 | many | TRBV6-2/TRBV6-3 | TRBD2 | TGTGCCAGCAGTTACTTAGCGGGGAACACCGGGGAGCTGTTTTTT | CASSYLAGNTGELFF
TRBJ2-1 | medium-sized | TRBV7-3 | TRBD2 | TGTGCCAGCAGCTTAACGGGGACTAGCGCCTACAATGAGCAGTTCTTC | CASSLTGTSAYNEQFF
TRBJ2-5 | - | TRBV6-1 | - | TGTGCCAGCTGTACAGGGTGGACCCAGTACTTC | CASCTGWTQYF
TRBJ2-7 | few | TRBV7-9 | - | TGTGCCAGCAGCTTAGTTCCGGCAGGGTCCTACGAGCAGTACTTC | CASSLVPAGSYEQYF
TRBJ1-2 | few | TRBV20-1 | TRBD1 | TGCAGTGCGCACACACGGACAGGGGGTGGAAGCTACACCTTC | CSAHTRTGGGSYTF
TRBJ2-2 | - | TRBV5-1 | TRBD2 | TGCGCCAGCAGCTTCACTAGCGGTAGCGCGAACACCGGGGAGCTGTTTTTT | CASSFTSGSANTGELFF
TRBJ2-7 | - | TRBV30 | - | TGTGCCTGGAGTCTAGCCAGCTCCTACGAGCAGTACTTC | CAWSLASSYEQYF
TRBJ1-2 | - | TRBV7-3 | - | TGTGCCAGCAGCAAATCCAGGGAAATAGAAGGCTACACCTTC | CASSKSREIEGYTF
TRBJ2-7 | few | TRBV18 | TRBD1 | TGTGCCAGCTCACCCACCACCGGGACAGGGGTCGAGCAGTACTTC | CASSPTTGTGVEQYF
TRBJ1-4 | few | TRBV12-3/TRBV12-4 | - | TGTGCCAGCAGTTTAAATGCGGCTAGTGAAAAACTGTTTTTT | CASSLNAASEKLFF
TRBJ1-5 | few | TRBV16 | - | TGTGCCAGCAGCCAATCCTTTGAGGGAGGGGGCAATCAGCCCCAGCATTTT | CASSQSFEGGGNQPQHF
TRBJ2-4 | - | TRBV9 | TRBD1 | TGTGCCAGCAGCGTAGACGGACAGGGGTTCAAAAACATTCAGTACTTC | CASSVDGQGFKNIQYF
TRBJ1-1 | - | TRBV7-9 | - | TGTGCCAGCAGCTTACACACATTGAACACTGAAGCTTTCTTT | CASSLHTLNTEAFF
TRBJ2-5 | few | TRBV6-1 | - | TGTGCCAGCCAGGTTGCGCAAGAGACCCAGTACTTC | CASQVAQETQYF
TRBJ1-1 | many | TRBV2 | - | TGTGCCAAAGGAACGACAGCCCACACTGAAGCTTTCTTT | CAKGTTAHTEAFF
TRBJ1-1 | many | TRBV20-1 | - | TGCAGTGCTAGAGATTTGACCGGTGGATTCTTT | CSARDLTGGFF
TRBJ2-3 | - | TRBV11-2 | TRBD2 | TGTGCCAGCAGCTTAGGTAGCGGGGGGAGTACAGATACGCAGTATTTT | CASSLGSGGSTDTQYF
TRBJ2-1 | many | TRBV7-2 | TRBD2 | TGTGCCAGCAGCTTTACGCGGGGGTCCCATGAGCAGTTCTTC | CASSFTRGSHEQFF
TRBJ1-1 | - | TRBV28 | - | TGTGCCAGCGAAAGTCTGGGTGGGGGTGACACTGAAGCTTTCTTT | CASESLGGGDTEAFF
TRBJ2-5 | few | TRBV14 | - | TGTGCCAGCAGGCCACAGGGTCCCGAGACCCAGTACTTC | CASRPQGPETQYF
TRBJ2-5 | few | TRBV3-1 | - | TGTGCCAGCGAAAAGGGTACAGAGACCCAGTACTTC | CASEKGTETQYF
TRBJ1-5 | medium-sized | TRBV7-3 | - | TGTGCCAGCAGCTTTACGGACGTTAATATTCGGGATCAGCCCCAGCATTTT | CASSFTDVNIRDQPQHF
TRBJ2-7 | many | TRBV6-1 | TRBD1 | TGTGCCAGCAGTCCCCGGACAGGGAACTACGAGCAGTACTTC | CASSPRTGNYEQYF
TRBJ2-5 | many | TRBV24-1 | TRBD1 | TGTGCCACCAGTGACGCCTCGGACAGGGGACGCCAGTACTTC | CATSDASDRGRQYF
TRBJ1-5 | many | TRBV6-1 | - | TGTGCCAGCAGTCCCCTTCAAAGGAATCAGCCCCAGCATTTT | CASSPLQRNQPQHF
TRBJ1-4 | few | TRBV7-2 | - | TGTGCCAGCAGCCTAGACAACCATAATGAAAAACTGTTTTTT | CASSLDNHNEKLFF
TRBJ2-5 | - | TRBV15 | TRBD2 | TGTGCCACCAGCAGAGATGGGGCGGGGGGGATTCAAGAGACCCAGTACTTC | CATSRDGAGGIQETQYF
TRBJ2-1 | few | TRBV29-1 | - | TGCAGCGTTAGGTCCGGGACTGGGGCTATGGAGCAGTTCTTC | CSVRSGTGAMEQFF
TRBJ1-2 | many | TRBV2 | TRBD1 | TGTGCCAGCACACCAGAGGACAGGAGCTATGGCTACACCTTC | CASTPEDRSYGYTF